A single sample is the source of the 21 T cell receptor beta chains below, sequenced in a study of T cells in narcolepsy. Produced via immunoSEQ multiplex PCR; TCRdb's table is partial and in-frame only. This sample has tens of thousands of clones; about four fifths occur once, and the top ten carry over 0.55%. The sample was CD45RA- memory CD4+ T cells from PBMCs. Receptors originate from a human donor with narcolepsy.

The V gene is TRBV5-1, the J gene TRBJ2-7; 8 bases map to TRBD1. The CDR3 spans 15 residues. Germline loops: CDR1 SGHRS, CDR2 YFSETQ. J lost 1 base, V lost 0 bases, and 3 bases had no gene match. The CDR3 region is CASSLVTGDSYEQYF. CDR3 DNA: TGCGCCAGCAGCTTGGTGACAGGGGATTCCTACGAGCAGTACTTC.

The J gene is TRBJ2-5, the V gene TRBV11-3; D is perhaps TRBD1 or TRBD2 (6 bases each). Trimming left V 5 bases short and J 11 bases short, with 21 bases between. Germline CDR1 reads SGHNT; CDR2 reads YENEEA. The CDR3 loop spans 14 amino acids. The CDR3: CASSPHRAQREQYF. As DNA, the CDR3 is TGTGCCAGCAGCCCCCACAGGGCCCAACGGGAGCAGTACTTC.

The chain combines TRBV6-1 with TRBJ1-5; D is possibly TRBD1 (6 bases). Germline-derived CDR1 and CDR2 are MNHNS and SASEGT. Trimming shortened V by 4 bases and J by 3 bases, and 13 bases separated the two germline ends. This CDR3 contains 15 residues. This CDR3 is CASSVSGQNNQPQHF. As DNA, the CDR3 is TGTGCCAGCAGTGTAAGCGGACAGAACAATCAGCCCCAGCATTTT.

The V and J genes are TRBV7-3 and TRBJ2-1, with 8 bases identical to TRBD2. V lost 4 bases to trimming and J lost 6 bases; unmatched junction nucleotides: 11. Germline V gives CDR1 SGHTA, CDR2 FQGTGA. This CDR3 is 16 amino acids long. CDR3: CASSSEPGLGVNEQFF. The CDR3, as DNA: TGTGCCAGCAGCTCAGAACCGGGACTAGGAGTCAATGAGCAGTTCTTC.

V and J are TRBV9 and TRBJ1-5; possible D gene TRBD1, 6 bases. The V end was cut by 4 bases, the J end by 5 bases, with 10 bases between. CDR3 size: 13 residues. Germline CDR1 and CDR2: SGDLS and YYNGEE. The CDR3 bases are TGTGCCAGCAGCTCACAGGGAGATCAGCCCCAGCATTTT. It yields the protein CASSSQGDQPQHF.

The CDR3 reads CASSRTSGRGGANVLTF. The CDR3 nucleotides read TGTGCCAGCAGCCGGACTAGCGGGAGGGGAGGGGCCAACGTCCTGACTTTC. The rearrangement joins TRBV11-2 to TRBJ2-6; 15 nucleotides align to TRBD2. The CDR3 has 17 amino acids. From germline, CDR1 is SGHAT and CDR2 FQNNGV. Germline trimming cut 5 bases from V and 4 bases from J; bases unmatched to any gene: 3.

This clone was detected only a few times. The chain carries TRBV30 and TRBJ2-5; the match to TRBD1 covers 9 bases. The CDR3 runs 15 residues. V shed 2 bases and J 5 bases; nucleotides not matched to a gene: 9. Germline assignment: CDR1 GTSNPN and CDR2 SVGIG (reference sequence). Written as DNA, the CDR3 is TGTGCCTGGAGTTTTTCGGGACAGGGTTTTGAGACCCAGTACTTC. Protein: CAWSFSGQGFETQYF. The variable domain in full, completed from reference TRBV30 and TRBJ2-5, reads SQTIHQWPATLVQPVGSPLSLECTVEGTSNPNLYWYRQAAGRGLQLLFYSVGIGQISSEVPQNLSASRPQDRQFILSSKKLLLSDSGFYLCAWSFSGQGFETQYFGPGTRLLVL.

This rearrangement joins TRBV4-3 to TRBJ2-7, with D hard to call. CDR3 size: 14 residues. The germline V gene encodes CDR1 LGHNA and CDR2 YSLEER. The V end was cut by 0 bases, the J end by 6 bases, with 12 bases between. The CDR3 is CASSQDKEGVEQYF. The CDR3, as DNA: TGCGCCAGCAGCCAAGATAAGGAAGGCGTCGAGCAGTACTTC.

The V and J genes are TRBV25-1 and TRBJ1-2; no clear D. Trimming took 5 bases from V and 2 from J, leaving 3 bases between them. Germline-derived CDR1 and CDR2 are MGHDK and SYGVNS. This CDR3 spans 11 amino acids. CDR3 protein: CASSTNYGYTF. In nucleotides, the CDR3 is TGTGCCAGCAGTACGAACTATGGCTACACCTTC.

The genes are TRBV7-9 and TRBJ1-2; 7 bases match TRBD1. Germline CDR1 and CDR2: SEHNR and FQNEAQ (reference sequence). The ends lost 5 bases at V and 3 bases at J; junction bases unmatched: 9. The CDR3 contains 15 residues. The CDR3 spells CASSKDRVVHYGYTF. In DNA, the CDR3 is TGTGCCAGCAGCAAAGACAGGGTTGTACACTATGGCTACACCTTC.

The CDR3 DNA sequence: TGTGCCAGCAGTTCACCCACCCTCGACAAAAACATTCAGTACTTC. It specifies CASSSPTLDKNIQYF. The V gene is TRBV6-6, the J gene TRBJ2-4; D uncertain. Germline V CDR1 and CDR2: MNHNY, SVGAGI (reference sequence). V gave up 4 bases and J gave up 3 bases, with 13 bases separating them. This CDR3 spans 15 amino acids.

CDR3 DNA: TGTGCCAGCAGTTTAGACAGGGTGGGCTATGGCTACACCTTC. This codes for CASSLDRVGYGYTF. The chain carries TRBV28 and TRBJ1-2; TRBD1 aligns across 7 bases. This CDR3 spans 14 amino acids. Germline values: CDR1 MDHEN, CDR2 SYDVKM. V dropped 2 bases and J dropped 4; count of bases not matched to a gene: 4.

V and J are TRBV9 and TRBJ2-7, with D perhaps being TRBD1 or TRBD2 (5 bases each). Germline CDR1 and CDR2: SGDLS and YYNGEE. With 3 bases removed from V and 5 bases from J, the gap between germline ends came to 30 bases. CDR3 size: 19 residues. CDR3 sequence (DNA): TGTGCCAGCAGCGCCGAATGGTTGGCTAGTGAGTCCCGGGACGACGAGCAGTACTTC. It yields the protein CASSAEWLASESRDDEQYF.

V is TRBV5-8 and J is TRBJ2-7; 9 bases line up with TRBD2. J was trimmed by 3 bases and V by 1 base; bases with no gene match: 2. The germline V gene encodes CDR1 SGHTS and CDR2 YDEGEE. The CDR3 runs 14 residues. In nucleotides, the CDR3 is TGTGCCAGCAGCTTGACACTAGCGGGCTACGAGCAGTACTTC. Protein product: CASSLTLAGYEQYF.

The chain combines TRBV7-3 with TRBJ2-2, with a possible D match to TRBD2 (6 bases). Germline assignment: CDR1 SGHTA and CDR2 FQGTGA. The CDR3 has 13 residues. V lost 5 bases and J 7 bases, leaving 11 bases between the germline ends. Written as DNA, the CDR3 is TGTGCCAGCAGCCGACTAGTAGGCGGGGAGCTGTTTTTT. It encodes CASSRLVGGELFF.

This chain connects TRBV10-1 to TRBJ2-1; the D gene is possibly TRBD2 (5 bases). Trimming pared 7 bases from V and 6 bases from J, leaving 16 bases between. Germline CDR1 is WNHNN and CDR2 is SYGVQD (reference sequence). This CDR3 is built from 14 residues. CDR3 region: CASTAARGFNEQFF. CDR3 bases: TGCGCCAGCACCGCCGCGAGAGGGTTCAATGAGCAGTTCTTC.

As regards this clone: The junction does not match germline at one end; this may be a read error. V and J are TRBV5-6 and TRBJ1-5; weak D call: TRBD1 (6 bases). The CDR3 spans 14 residues. Germline V lookup: CDR1 SGHDT, CDR2 YYEEEE. CDR3 coding DNA: TGTGCCAGCAGCTCCGGGGGGGGCAAGCAGCCCCAGCATTTT. Its translation is CASSSGGGKQPQHF. Drawing the rest from reference TRBV5-6 and TRBJ1-5, the complete variable domain is DAGVTQSPTHLIKTRGQQVTLRCSPKSGHDTVSWYQQALGQGPQFIFQYYEEEERQRGNFPDRFSGHQFPNYSSELNVNALLLGDSALYLCASSSGGGKQPQHFGDGTRLSIL.

This clone turned up a few times. The gene calls are TRBV7-2 and TRBJ2-7; 9 nucleotides match TRBD1. Trimming removed 3 bases from V and 3 bases from J; junction bases left unmatched: 3. CDR3 size: 14 residues. From germline, CDR1 is SGHTA and CDR2 FQGNSA. The CDR3 region has the DNA TGTGCCAGCAGCTTTACAGGGGGCGACTACGAGCAGTACTTC. Its protein product is CASSFTGGDYEQYF.

The chain uses TRBV10-3 and TRBJ1-5; D gene uncertain. CDR3 length: 13 residues. V was clipped by 3 bases and J by 10 bases, with 13 bases between them. Germline lookup yields CDR1 ENHRY and CDR2 SYGVKD. CDR3 residues: CAISEADLGPQHF. The CDR3 DNA is TGTGCCATCAGTGAAGCGGACCTAGGACCCCAGCATTTT.

The V gene is TRBV5-1, the J gene TRBJ2-1; TRBD1 is a possible D gene (6 bases). Germline V gene lookup returns CDR1 SGHRS and CDR2 YFSETQ. The CDR3 length is 15 residues. Trimming took 6 bases from V and 2 from J, leaving 15 bases between them. CDR3 amino acids: CASNSGHGPYNEQFF. In nucleotides, the CDR3 is TGCGCCAGCAACTCGGGACACGGACCCTACAATGAGCAGTTCTTC.

This clone is a singleton in its sample. This chain uses TRBV9 with TRBJ1-4; 7 bases map to TRBD1. Per germline, CDR1 SGDLS and CDR2 YYNGEE. The CDR3 length is 15 residues. V was clipped by 4 bases and J by 5 bases; unmatched bases: 8. CDR3 region: CASSLRQGMNEKLFF. The CDR3 nucleotides are TGTGCCAGCAGCCTCAGACAGGGCATGAATGAAAAACTGTTTTTT.